These T cell receptor beta chains were read from a single sample in a study of T cell repertoires in cytomegalovirus infection. Via MiXCR, TCRdb re-called the reads, giving one row per CDR3 protein. Of about 140,000 distinct CDR3 sequences in the sample, about 6.5% were seen once. Source material: PBMCs. These receptors originate from a human donor in good health (CMV status not recorded). Some clones in this sample may be carry-over from other donors' samples. CDR3s include the opening cysteine and the closing phenylalanine or tryptophan. The D gene is left open where the match is weak. Clone size is not always given. Where it is, it says once, few, many or a class for expanded clones.

abundance,j_gene,v_gene,d_gene,CDR3aa,CDR3nt
many,TRBJ1-5,TRBV18,TRBD1,CASSPQGQGNQPQHF,TGTGCCAGCTCACCACAAGGACAGGGCAATCAGCCCCAGCATTTT
many,TRBJ1-5,TRBV29-1,NA,CSVEDPYSNQPQHF,TGCAGCGTTGAAGACCCATATAGCAATCAGCCCCAGCATTTT
NA,TRBJ2-3,TRBV29-1,TRBD2,CSVAAGGDTQYF,TGCAGCGTTGCGGCGGGGGGGGATACGCAGTATTTT
many,TRBJ2-7,TRBV29-1,TRBD1,CSALTTGSSYEQYF,TGCAGCGCGTTAACGACAGGGTCGTCTTACGAGCAGTACTTC
many,TRBJ2-1,TRBV6-2/TRBV6-3,NA,CASSRTRMEQFF,TGTGCCAGCAGTAGAACACGGATGGAGCAGTTCTTC
many,TRBJ2-1,TRBV20-1,NA,CSASPDGHNEQFF,TGCAGTGCTAGCCCCGACGGTCACAATGAGCAGTTCTTC
few,TRBJ2-3,TRBV18,TRBD2,CASSPRTSPYEPDTQYF,TGTGCCAGCTCACCTCGGACTAGCCCGTACGAACCAGATACGCAGTATTTT
many,TRBJ2-5,TRBV12-3/TRBV12-4,TRBD2,CASSLSGAEETQYF,TGTGCCAGCAGTTTAAGCGGGGCAGAAGAGACCCAGTACTTC
many,TRBJ2-7,TRBV15,TRBD1,CATSRNFDRGFEQYF,TGTGCCACCAGCAGAAACTTCGACAGGGGGTTCGAGCAGTACTTC
NA,TRBJ2-2,TRBV10-3,TRBD1,CAISEGGRSELFF,TGTGCCATCAGTGAAGGGGGCCGGTCGGAGCTGTTTTTT
many,TRBJ1-1,TRBV7-9,NA,CATQADTEAFF,TGTGCCACCCAGGCGGACACTGAAGCTTTCTTT
many,TRBJ1-2,TRBV7-6,NA,CASSLEQGYGYTF,TGTGCCAGCAGCTTAGAACAGGGATATGGCTACACCTTC
many,TRBJ2-2,TRBV7-2,NA,CASSLVHGELFF,TGTGCCAGCAGCTTAGTCCACGGGGAGCTGTTTTTT
few,TRBJ1-6,TRBV2,NA,CASSKDLDSYNSPLHF,TGTGCCAGCAGCAAGGACTTGGACTCCTATAATTCACCCCTCCACTTT
many,TRBJ1-5,TRBV7-9,NA,CASSLGPQPQHF,TGTGCCAGCAGCTTGGGACCCCAGCCCCAGCATTTT
many,TRBJ1-1,TRBV29-1,TRBD1,CSVTGAPSENTEAFF,TGCAGCGTAACAGGGGCCCCCTCGGAGAACACTGAAGCTTTCTTT
many,TRBJ1-1,TRBV7-2,NA,CASTTDSGPRTEAFF,TGTGCCAGCACGACAGATTCAGGACCGCGGACTGAAGCTTTCTTT
many,TRBJ2-1,TRBV7-8,NA,CASSLRWGGQDLIDEQFF,TGTGCCAGCAGCTTAAGGTGGGGGGGCCAGGATCTGATTGATGAGCAGTTCTTC
many,TRBJ2-7,TRBV11-2,NA,CASSRGQSSYEQYF,TGTGCCAGCAGCAGAGGACAGTCTTCCTACGAGCAGTACTTC
NA,TRBJ2-5,TRBV5-1,TRBD2,CASSSGLSSGKETQYF,TGCGCCAGCAGCTCGGGGTTGAGTAGCGGGAAAGAGACCCAGTACTTC
NA,TRBJ1-5,TRBV20-1,NA,CSARAPRKTNSNQPQHF,TGCAGTGCTAGAGCGCCCAGAAAAACAAATAGCAATCAGCCCCAGCATTTT
NA,TRBJ1-5,TRBV20-1,NA,CSAREGGKDQPQHF,TGCAGTGCTAGAGAAGGGGGGAAGGATCAGCCCCAGCATTTT
few,TRBJ2-5,TRBV2,NA,CASALVQIQETQYF,TGTGCCAGCGCGTTGGTTCAAATCCAAGAGACCCAGTACTTC
NA,TRBJ2-5,TRBV20-1,NA,CSGDPHRSQETQYF,TGCAGTGGGGACCCTCATCGCTCGCAGGAGACCCAGTACTTC
NA,TRBJ1-3,TRBV29-1,TRBD1,CSGQGAIGNTIYF,TGCAGCGGACAGGGGGCGATCGGAAACACCATATATTTT
few,TRBJ2-7,TRBV2,TRBD1,CASRTGIAYEQYF,TGTGCCAGCAGGACAGGGATTGCCTACGAGCAGTACTTC
many,TRBJ1-5,TRBV7-2,NA,CASSLDPGKAQHF,TGTGCCAGCAGCTTAGACCCTGGGAAGGCCCAGCATTTT
many,TRBJ2-1,TRBV20-1,NA,CSARERGPTNNEQFF,TGCAGTGCTAGAGAAAGAGGGCCAACCAACAATGAGCAGTTCTTC
many,TRBJ2-7,TRBV7-9,TRBD1,CASSSGQGGKQYF,TGTGCCAGCAGCTCGGGACAGGGTGGCAAACAGTACTTC
NA,TRBJ2-7,TRBV12-3/TRBV12-4,NA,CASSLNLADVTYEQYF,TGTGCCAGCAGTTTAAATCTCGCCGACGTAACCTACGAGCAGTACTTC
many,TRBJ1-2,TRBV7-2,NA,CASSESGRNYGYTF,TGTGCCAGCAGCGAATCGGGACGGAACTATGGCTACACCTTC
many,TRBJ1-1,TRBV7-8,NA,CASSLSRTLNTEAFF,TGTGCCAGCAGCTTAAGCCGGACACTGAACACTGAAGCTTTCTTT
few,TRBJ2-5,TRBV28,NA,CASRPRGGQQTQYF,TGTGCCAGCAGGCCGAGGGGGGGCCAGCAGACCCAGTACTTC
few,TRBJ2-3,TRBV30,NA,CAWRRGLISITDTQYF,TGTGCCTGGAGACGCGGTTTAATATCAATCACAGATACGCAGTATTTT
NA,TRBJ2-6,TRBV7-9,NA,CASSFLRGANVLTF,TGTGCCAGCAGCTTTCTGAGAGGGGCCAACGTCCTGACTTTC
few,TRBJ2-3,TRBV19,NA,CASSTGLPDTQYF,TGTGCCAGTAGTACCGGACTTCCAGATACGCAGTATTTT
many,TRBJ1-1,TRBV7-9,TRBD1,CAGKDREDEAFF,TGTGCCGGGAAGGACAGGGAGGATGAAGCTTTCTTT
many,TRBJ1-1,TRBV7-9,TRBD1,CASSPDRVRAEAFF,TGTGCCAGCAGCCCCGACAGGGTAAGGGCTGAAGCTTTCTTT
many,TRBJ2-7,TRBV7-2,NA,CANSSTTSGYEQYF,TGTGCCAACAGCTCAACTACTAGTGGCTACGAGCAGTACTTC
many,TRBJ1-2,TRBV7-2,NA,CASSRTSGAAGYTF,TGTGCCAGCAGTCGAACCTCAGGGGCTGCTGGCTACACCTTC
many,TRBJ1-4,TRBV5-1,TRBD1,CASSFSTGRNEKLFF,TGCGCCAGCAGCTTCTCGACAGGGCGTAATGAAAAACTGTTTTTT
many,TRBJ1-6,TRBV4-1,NA,CASSSIGRMGSPLHF,TGCGCCAGCAGCTCAATAGGACGCATGGGTTCACCCCTCCACTTT
many,TRBJ2-1,TRBV6-2/TRBV6-3,NA,CASSYMEPYNEQFF,TGTGCCAGCAGTTATATGGAACCTTACAATGAGCAGTTCTTC
few,TRBJ2-2,TRBV5-1,NA,CASTHVTGELFF,TGCGCCAGCACCCACGTCACCGGGGAGCTGTTTTTT
many,TRBJ2-7,TRBV28,NA,CASSFTGGLEQYF,TGTGCCAGCAGCTTCACCGGGGGCCTCGAGCAGTACTTC
many,TRBJ2-5,TRBV2,NA,CASSRLRDGQETQYF,TGTGCCAGCAGTAGACTCCGGGACGGACAAGAGACCCAGTACTTC
few,TRBJ1-5,TRBV7-2,NA,CASSLGTGGLGQPQHF,TGTGCCAGCAGCTTAGGTACGGGGGGGCTTGGTCAGCCCCAGCATTTT
many,TRBJ1-2,TRBV7-8,TRBD1,CASSSNRGQTGYGYTF,TGTGCCAGCAGCTCCAACAGGGGGCAAACTGGCTATGGCTACACCTTC
few,TRBJ2-4,TRBV5-1,NA,CASSPLGAETPQKGSQYF,TGCGCCAGCAGCCCCCTAGGGGCCGAAACCCCGCAAAAAGGGTCTCAGTACTTC
many,TRBJ1-5,TRBV7-2,NA,CASSAPGLENQPQHF,TGTGCCAGCAGCGCCCCGGGACTCGAGAATCAGCCCCAGCATTTT
many,TRBJ2-2,TRBV5-4,TRBD1,CASSGTTGGFVTGELFF,TGTGCCAGCAGCGGAACGACAGGGGGCTTCGTGACCGGGGAGCTGTTTTTT